This TCR beta chain originates from a study of CD4 and CD8 cells across lung adenocarcinoma regions. V dropped 4 bases and J dropped 8 bases, with 14 bases sitting between them. CDR3 length equals 13 residues. CDR1 MNHNS and CDR2 SASEGT come from the germline V gene. TCRdb fed the PCR reads into MiXCR, producing one record per CDR3 protein. The repertoire holds some 20,000 distinct CDR3 sequences, with about 46% as singletons. Localized lung adenocarcinoma, a non-small cell lung cancer, affected the donors. A few counts support this clonotype. Sequencing used CD4+ T cells from the margin of a lung tumor. The chain carries TRBV6-1 and TRBJ1-1; tentatively, D is TRBD1 (5 bases). This TCR came from a male donor with lung adenocarcinoma. The CD4 and CD8 labels of this study may be unreliable. CDR3 loop: CASSVRRQLEAFF. The DNA for the CDR3 is TGTGCCAGCAGTGTCCGGAGACAGTTAGAAGCTTTCTTT.